This T cell receptor beta chain is from a study of tumor-infiltrating lymphocytes in primary liver carcinoma. Unsorted bulk tissue (roughly 20-34 mg) underwent RNA and DNA co-extraction. Starting from 500 ng of total RNA, TCR beta cDNA was produced with a primer in the constant region. Libraries covering TCR beta were generated through three nested multiplex PCR rounds (using a slightly modified ARM-PCR). MiXCR was run by TCRdb on the multiplex PCR reads, yielding one entry per CDR3 protein. The table records under 90,000 distinct CDR3 sequences, 60% to 75% of them present only once. This clonotype was counted once. The CDR3 end shows no conserved phenylalanine or tryptophan, and so a read error is likely. Sample: liver tumor tissue from sampling region 1. Noted subset: tumor region T1, superior pole. This TCR came from a man aged 40-55 years with primary liver carcinoma and hepatitis B virus infection.

The CDR3 is CANSHVSLGETQYI. The CDR3 nucleotides are TGTGCCAACAGCCACGTCAGTTTGGGAGAGACCCAGTACATC. V usage is TRBV11-2 and J usage is TRBJ2-5, with D unclear. CDR3 length: 14 residues. Germline assignment: CDR1 SGHAT and CDR2 FQNNGV.